What follows are 24 T cell receptor beta chains derived from one specimen sequenced in a study of regulatory T cells in long-lasting Graves disease. Investigators prepared the TCR beta libraries by applying iRepertoire HTBI primers and Arm-PCR of CDR3 regions. TCRdb ran MiXCR on the multiplex PCR reads and lists one entry per CDR3 protein. Here the sample spans about 470,000 distinct CDR3 sequences, 20% being singletons. Specified time point: persistent/refractory GD, antithyroid drugs over 5 years with positive TRAb. PBMC-derived RNA was used for the TCR library. Sequencing was performed on peripheral blood mononuclear cells (PBMCs), taken when the disease was refractory, from a patient treated with antithyroid drugs. These receptors all come from a female donor with Graves disease.

This clonotype occurred many times. This chain joins TRBV12-3 or TRBV12-4 and TRBJ2-5; 10 bases map to TRBD1. After removal of 5 bases from V and 5 bases from J, the junction contained 8 bases not matched to a gene. The CDR3 loop spans 15 amino acids. CDR3 region: CASSKRTGGLETQYF. CDR3 DNA: TGTGCCAGCAGTAAACGGACAGGGGGTCTGGAGACCCAGTACTTC.

This clonotype was counted a few times. The chain couples TRBV20-1 to TRBJ1-5, with TRBD1 identical over 12 bases. The CDR3 totals 13 residues. Germline loops: CDR1 DFQATT, CDR2 SNEGSKA (reference sequence). The CDR3: CAKGQGANQPQHF. For the CDR3, the DNA is TGCGCGAAGGGACAGGGGGCGAACCAGCCCCAGCATTTT.

The chain is built from TRBV5-1 and TRBJ2-7, with 9 bases aligning to TRBD1. CDR1 and CDR2 (germline): SGHRS, YFSETQ. V lost 4 bases and J lost 1; bases outside the gene matches: 9. CDR3 size: 16 residues. CDR3 in amino acids: CASSPDPGTGSYEQYF. In DNA form, the CDR3 reads TGCGCCAGCAGCCCTGACCCCGGGACAGGGTCCTACGAGCAGTACTTC.

About this clonotype itself: A much larger clonotype is one base distant, so this may be a read error. The chain links TRBV5-6 to TRBJ2-7; TRBD2 might be the D (6 bases). CDR1 SGHDT and CDR2 YYEEEE come from the germline V gene. V dropped 1 base and J dropped 6 bases, with 8 bases sitting between them. There are 12 residues in the CDR3. The CDR3 bases are TGTGCCAGCAGCTTGTGGGGGGTCGAGCAGTACTTC. This encodes CASSLWGVEQYF.

The table lists this clonotype with many counts. The gene calls are TRBV27 and TRBJ1-5; possible D gene TRBD1, 6 bases. The germline gives CDR1 MNHEY, CDR2 SMNVEV (reference sequence). The CDR3 has 13 residues. Trimming removed 5 bases at V and 3 bases at J, with 8 bases between. CDR3 nucleotides: TGTGCCAGCAGTGACAGGTACAATCAGCCCCAGCATTTT. It encodes CASSDRYNQPQHF.

The chain couples TRBV6-1 to TRBJ1-3; D gene unclear. Trimming shortened V by 1 base and J by 4 bases, and 17 bases separated the two germline ends. The germline V gene encodes CDR1 MNHNS and CDR2 SASEGT. The CDR3 has 17 amino acids. CDR3 bases: TGTGCCAGCAGTGAAGAGCGGAGGGCTCACCTCGGAAACACCATATATTTT. Amino acid sequence: CASSEERRAHLGNTIYF.

Regarding this clonotype: This may come from a read error, since a much larger clone is one base off. V and J are TRBV7-3 and TRBJ2-7, with 13 bases identical to TRBD2. The germline gives CDR1 SGHTA, CDR2 FQGTGA. CDR3 length: 15 amino acids. The CDR3 region has the DNA TGTGCCAACAGCTCGGGACTAGCGGGACCGTACGAGCAGTACTTC. Translating it yields CANSSGLAGPYEQYF.

The V gene is TRBV4-1, the J gene TRBJ2-7; 8 nucleotides line up with TRBD2. Germline-derived CDR1 and CDR2 are MGHRA and YSYEKL. The V gene end was trimmed by 5 bases and the J gene end by 1 base; junction bases not matched to a gene: 4. The CDR3 spans 14 residues. The CDR3 DNA reads as TGCGCCAGCAGCGACACTAGCGGTTCCTACGAGCAGTACTTC. Amino acid sequence: CASSDTSGSYEQYF.

Remarks on this clonotype: Sequence at one end of the junction differs from germline and may be a read error. The chain has TRBV28 and TRBJ1-1; the D gene is possibly TRBD1 (5 bases). Germline CDR1 is MDHEN and CDR2 is SYDVKM. The CDR3 has 14 amino acids. The CDR3 sequence is CASTLRGMNTEAFF. In DNA, the CDR3 is TGTGCCAGCACTTTAAGGGGAATGAACACTGAAGCTTTCTTT.

This clonotype was recorded at least ten times. The chain joins TRBV14 to TRBJ2-5; a possible D gene is TRBD1 (6 bases). Trimming pared 2 bases from V and 7 bases from J, leaving 17 bases between. CDR3 size: 15 residues. Germline V gives CDR1 SGHDN, CDR2 FVKESK. The chain's CDR3 is CASSQQGIRSGTQYF. The CDR3, as DNA: TGTGCCAGCAGCCAACAGGGGATACGGTCGGGGACCCAGTACTTC.

CDR3 loop: CAITTTGVPNTGELFF. The CDR3 DNA reads TGTGCCATCACCACCACAGGCGTCCCAAACACCGGGGAGCTGTTTTTT. The genes are TRBV10-3 and TRBJ2-2; tentatively, D is TRBD1 (5 bases). Per the germline V gene, CDR1 is ENHRY and CDR2 is SYGVKD. Trimming cost V 7 bases and J 2 bases, with 17 bases left between them. The CDR3 is made up of 16 amino acids.

This clonotype was seen repeatedly, ten times or more. The rearrangement uses TRBV28 and TRBJ2-7; 7 nucleotides line up with TRBD2. Germline assignment: CDR1 MDHEN and CDR2 SYDVKM. V lost 3 bases and J lost 6; bases outside the gene matches: 5. The CDR3 covers 13 residues. CDR3 sequence reads: CASSLSGMGEQYF. Written as DNA, the CDR3 is TGTGCCAGCAGTTTGAGCGGGATGGGCGAGCAGTACTTC.

This clonotype was seen more than once but under ten times. V usage is TRBV10-2 and J usage is TRBJ2-5; TRBD2 agrees at 14 bases. CDR1 and CDR2 (germline): WSHSY, SAAADI. J lost 5 bases, V lost 7 bases, and 9 bases had no gene match. CDR3 size: 16 residues. The CDR3, as DNA: TGCGCCAGCAAAGTATCGGGACTAGCGGGAGTGGAGACCCAGTACTTC. Its translation is CASKVSGLAGVETQYF.

This clonotype was picked up one time. The chain recombines TRBV28 with TRBJ1-5; D is unresolved. The CDR3 loop spans 13 amino acids. The V end lost 2 bases, the J end lost 11 bases, and 13 bases lay between the germline ends. Germline CDR1 MDHEN, CDR2 SYDVKM. CDR3 sequence: CASSLNPPNSQHF. The CDR3 nucleotides are TGTGCCAGCAGTTTAAACCCGCCTAACTCCCAGCATTTT.

J is TRBJ2-6 and V is TRBV7-9; D remains unclear. The CDR3 is made up of 16 amino acids. The germline V gene encodes CDR1 SEHNR and CDR2 FQNEAQ (reference sequence). Deletions cut 1 base from V and 2 bases from J, with 9 bases between. CDR3 sequence (DNA): TGTGCCAGCAGCTTAGACGGATTACCTGGGGCCAACGTCCTGACTTTC. It specifies CASSLDGLPGANVLTF.

This clonotype was observed many times. The chain carries TRBV7-8 and TRBJ2-7; 8 bases match TRBD2. The CDR3 loop spans 16 amino acids. Germline V gene data show CDR1 as SGHVS and CDR2 as FQNEAQ. The junction had 13 bases not matched to a gene; V was cut back by 6 bases and J by 3 bases. The CDR3 protein is CASRPPLAADFYEQYF. In DNA form, the CDR3 reads TGTGCCAGCAGACCCCCACTAGCGGCAGACTTCTACGAGCAGTACTTC.

This clonotype was counted many times. The chain carries TRBV12-3 or TRBV12-4 and TRBJ2-7; D gene unclear. V dropped 3 bases and J dropped 3 bases, with 12 bases sitting between them. The length of the CDR3 is 14 residues. CDR3 sequence (DNA): TGTGCCAGCAGTTTTGATGTCGCGTACTACGAGCAGTACTTC. Protein sequence: CASSFDVAYYEQYF.

The chain carries TRBV10-3 and TRBJ1-1; D perhaps matches TRBD1 (6 bases). Germline V gives CDR1 ENHRY, CDR2 SYGVKD. The V gene lost 10 bases and the J gene lost 5 bases, with 17 bases spanning the gap. The CDR3 contains 13 residues. The CDR3 here is CATRRGRRTEAFF. CDR3 sequence (DNA): TGTGCCACAAGGAGGGGGAGGAGAACTGAAGCTTTCTTT.

V gene TRBV5-1 combines with J gene TRBJ1-1, with unresolved D. This CDR3 spans 14 amino acids. Looked up from germline, CDR1 is SGHRS and CDR2 is YFSETQ. V lost 3 bases and J 1 base, leaving 10 bases between the germline ends. CDR3 sequence: CASSSTPGNTEAFF. The DNA of the CDR3 is TGCGCCAGCAGCTCGACCCCAGGGAACACTGAAGCTTTCTTT.

This clonotype has at least ten counts. The chain couples TRBV5-1 to TRBJ2-7; D is unresolved. CDR3 length equals 13 residues. Germline loops: CDR1 SGHRS, CDR2 YFSETQ. V was pared by 0 bases and J by 7 bases, with 11 bases between. In DNA form, the CDR3 reads TGCGCCAGCAGCTTGGACCCTGTTCGTGAGCAGTACTTC. Translating gives CASSLDPVREQYF.

As concerns this clonotype: A junction boundary mismatches the germline segment, possibly from a read error. The J gene is TRBJ2-7, the V gene TRBV11-2, with 7 bases matching TRBD2. Germline V gene data show CDR1 as SGHAT and CDR2 as FQNNGV. The CDR3 runs 14 residues. This chain's CDR3 is CASSLEGLVHEQYF. The CDR3 DNA sequence: TGTGCCAGCAGCCTAGAAGGACTAGTGCACGAGCAGTACTTC. Full variable domain (missing parts from reference TRBV11-2 and TRBJ2-7): EAGVAQSPRYKIIEKRQSVAFWCNPISGHATLYWYQQILGQGPKLLIQFQNNGVVDDSQLPKDRFSAERLKGVDSTLKIQPAKLEDSAVYLCASSLEGLVHEQYFGPGTRLTVT.

V is TRBV7-9 and J is TRBJ1-2; D may be TRBD1 (5 bases). The length of the CDR3 is 13 residues. V lost 6 bases to trimming and J lost 7 bases, with 15 bases between them. The germline gives CDR1 SEHNR, CDR2 FQNEAQ (reference sequence). CDR3 in amino acids: CASSPLGDPGYTF. The CDR3 nucleotides read TGTGCCAGCAGTCCCTTAGGGGACCCTGGCTACACCTTC.

There are many counts of this clonotype. This chain links TRBV7-9 with TRBJ2-4; no clear D. The germline V gene encodes CDR1 SEHNR and CDR2 FQNEAQ (reference sequence). The CDR3 sequence is 14 residues long. The V and J ends lost 5 bases and 3 bases respectively, with 11 bases between them. The CDR3 DNA follows: TGTGCCAGCAGCACCGATAAGGGCAAAAACATTCAGTACTTC. This gives the protein CASSTDKGKNIQYF. Combining the CDR3 with reference TRBV7-9 and TRBJ2-4 gives the whole variable domain DTGVSQNPRHKITKRGQNVTFRCDPISEHNRLYWYRQTLGQGPEFLTYFQNEAQLEKSRLLSDRFSAERPKGSFSTLEIQRTEQGDSAMYLCASSTDKGKNIQYFGAGTRLSVL.

This clonotype was found once. A read error may be the cause here, since a much bigger clone is one base away. Here the CDR3 omits its conserved ending phenylalanine or tryptophan, so a read error is the likely source. V and J are TRBV3-1 and TRBJ1-1, with TRBD1 matching 7 bases. J lost 7 bases, V lost 1 base, and 6 bases had no gene match. The CDR3 totals 14 residues. CDR1 is LGHDT and CDR2 is YNNKEL in the germline V gene (reference sequence). The CDR3 nucleotides are TGTGCCAGCAGCCAAGGTCAGGGGGTAGGTGAAGCTTTCCTT. The encoded protein is CASSQGQGVGEAFL.